This T cell receptor (beta chain) was identified in a study of blood T cell repertoires in COVID-19. Study at large: Italy, Spain and the United States were the sources of the convalescent and acute COVID-19 samples.

This clone was observed a few times. With 0 bases removed from V and 3 bases from J, the gap between germline ends came to 12 bases. CDR1 is MNHNS and CDR2 is SASEGT in the germline V gene. The CDR3 runs 15 residues. Measured with immunoSEQ multiplex PCR; TCRdb has only the in-frame clones, and not every one. Here the sample spans over 45,000 clones, 77% being singletons. The sequencing input was peripheral blood. This receptor was taken from a human donor with active or convalescent COVID-19. The donor label of this sample is uncertain. The V and J genes are TRBV6-1 and TRBJ2-7; unclear D gene. The CDR3 is CASSEAEQFIYEQYF. The CDR3 DNA sequence: TGTGCCAGCAGTGAAGCGGAACAGTTCATCTACGAGCAGTACTTC.